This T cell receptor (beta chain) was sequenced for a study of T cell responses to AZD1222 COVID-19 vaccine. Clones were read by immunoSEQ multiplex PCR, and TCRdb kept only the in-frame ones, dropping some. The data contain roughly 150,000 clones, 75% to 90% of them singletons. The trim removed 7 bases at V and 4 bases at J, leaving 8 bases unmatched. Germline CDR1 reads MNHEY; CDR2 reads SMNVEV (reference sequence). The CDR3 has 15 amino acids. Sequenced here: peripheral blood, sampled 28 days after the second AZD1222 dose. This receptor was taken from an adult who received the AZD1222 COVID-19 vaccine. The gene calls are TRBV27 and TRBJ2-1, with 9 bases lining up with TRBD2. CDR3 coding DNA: TGTGCCAGCACCCCCCGACTAGCGGAATACAATGAGCAGTTCTTC. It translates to CASTPRLAEYNEQFF.